This T cell receptor beta chain was retrieved from a study of cytomegalovirus exposure and HLA in healthy donors. General observations from the study: Later work found that TCR association rates differed between HLA loci; DRB1 had the most and HLA-C the fewest. Segments of the TCR beta V type were, in most cases, productive about 87% or about 30% of the time in an earlier analysis.

In the case of this clone: Its antigen is not identified.

Amplification used 60 Vbeta primers and 13 Jbeta primers. Repertoires were generated with immunoSEQ multiplex PCR, while TCRdb's copy carries only in-frame clones and drops some. Here the sample table reports 80,000 to 95,000 clones. The length of the CDR3 is 15 residues. Germline V gene sequence: CDR1 GTSNPN, CDR2 SVGIG (reference sequence). V dropped 4 bases and J dropped 5 bases, with 20 bases sitting between them. Input material: PBMCs. This sequence originates from a woman aged 25-40 years in good health and CMV-seronegative. The gene calls are TRBV30 and TRBJ1-2; TRBD1 might be the D (6 bases). The CDR3, as DNA: TGTGCCTGGAACCCGAAGGACAGCCGTGGGTATGGCTACACCTTC. This encodes CAWNPKDSRGYGYTF.